The following is a T cell receptor (beta chain) sequence with its context. The antigen is unknown. Under the ViraFEST assay, PBMC were stimulated with viral peptide pools so that antigen-specific CD4+ T cells expanded. Sequencing was performed afterwards. Isolating CD4+ T cells followed about 10 days of culture. All vaccine recipients tested negative for nucleocapsid antibodies and had never contracted SARS-CoV-2 infection. PBMC were cultured at under 2.5 million per well with about 10 IU/ml IL-2 and about 9.4 ug/ml peptides. The data derive from a study of vaccination effects on CD4 cells after COVID-19. Generated by immunoSEQ multiplex PCR, the TCRdb table keeps only in-frame clones and is missing some. Found here are 55,000 to 80,000 clones, approximately 70% of them singletons; the top ten hold approximately 3.8%. The V gene's germline CDR1 is SGHRS and CDR2 YFSETQ. CDR3 length: 16 residues. V was pared by 3 bases and J by 3 bases, with 4 bases of the junction left unmatched.

This receptor was identified in a human donor who received a COVID-19 vaccine. Sample: CD4+ T cells from PBMCs cultured with HCoV-OC43 spike peptides, taken before COVID-19 vaccination. Subset meaning: HCoV-OC43 spike overlapping peptide pool stimulation. The chain carries TRBV5-1 and TRBJ1-3; 12 bases match TRBD1. CDR3 bases: TGCGCCAGCAGCTCTGGGACAGGGGGCTTTGGAAACACCATATATTTT. This translates into CASSSGTGGFGNTIYF.